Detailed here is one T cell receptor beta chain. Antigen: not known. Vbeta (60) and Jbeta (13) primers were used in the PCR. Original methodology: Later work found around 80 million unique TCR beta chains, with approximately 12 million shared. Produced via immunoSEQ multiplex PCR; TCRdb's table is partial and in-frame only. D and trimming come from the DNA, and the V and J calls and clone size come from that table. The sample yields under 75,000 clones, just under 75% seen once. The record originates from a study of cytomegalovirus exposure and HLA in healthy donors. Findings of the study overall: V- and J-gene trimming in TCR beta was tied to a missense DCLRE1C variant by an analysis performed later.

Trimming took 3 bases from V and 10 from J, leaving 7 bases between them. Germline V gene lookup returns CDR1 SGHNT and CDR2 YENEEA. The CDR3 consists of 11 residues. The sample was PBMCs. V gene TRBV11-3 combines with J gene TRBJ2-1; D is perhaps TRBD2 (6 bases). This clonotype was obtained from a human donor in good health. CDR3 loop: CASSFGGEQFF. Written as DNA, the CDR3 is TGTGCCAGCAGCTTCGGAGGGGAGCAGTTCTTC.